This T cell receptor (beta chain) appears in the sequencing data of a study of shared clonotypes between healthy human individuals. This CDR3 has 15 amino acids. V was trimmed by 5 bases and J by 0 bases, leaving 15 bases between them. Germline CDR1 is SGHRS and CDR2 is YFSETQ. TCRdb's copy holds only in-frame clones and misses some; the assay was immunoSEQ multiplex PCR. The data contain 2 million to 2.5 million clones, less than 95% of them singletons. The V call is TRBV5-1, the J call TRBJ2-7; the D is unclear. The sample consisted of naive CD4+ T cells from PBMCs. The subset here: CD45RA+ positively selected. The TCR comes from a man younger than 30 in good health. Some clones in this sample may be carry-over from other donors' samples. The CDR3 spells CASSIRLAASYEQYF. The CDR3 coding sequence is TGCGCCAGCAGTATCAGGTTGGCGGCCTCCTACGAGCAGTACTTC.